The clone carrying this T cell receptor beta chain was recorded only once. The target antigen is unknown. The data are from a study of OX40 agonist ivuxolimab in advanced cancers. Study-level background: All patients had ivuxolimab intravenously every 2 weeks at 0.01 to 10 mg/kg. With a range of roughly 20 to 85, age averaged about 58 years, and 65% to 90% were male. Broader study findings: Dosing at 0.1 to 3.0 mg/kg was accompanied by clonal expansion of CD4+ and CD8+ blood T cells by week 6. Antigen targets of the expanded peripheral T cells went undetermined.

Only in-frame clones appear in the TCRdb table, and some are missing; sequencing was by immunoSEQ multiplex PCR. The sample includes tens of thousands of clones, roughly 84% of them seen just once. Trimming left V 1 base short and J 3 bases short, with 7 bases between. This CDR3 comprises 14 residues. Germline CDR1 is MNHNS and CDR2 is SASEGT. The receptor's source is an adult with an advanced solid tumor such as melanoma, head and neck, liver or kidney cancer. This chain connects TRBV6-1 to TRBJ1-5; tentative D call: TRBD1 (5 bases). The starting material was CD4+ or CD8+ T cells sorted from blood, obtained in a trial of the OX40 agonist ivuxolimab. The CDR3 spells CASSEGGNNQPQHF. In DNA, the CDR3 is TGTGCCAGCAGTGAAGGGGGGAACAATCAGCCCCAGCATTTT.